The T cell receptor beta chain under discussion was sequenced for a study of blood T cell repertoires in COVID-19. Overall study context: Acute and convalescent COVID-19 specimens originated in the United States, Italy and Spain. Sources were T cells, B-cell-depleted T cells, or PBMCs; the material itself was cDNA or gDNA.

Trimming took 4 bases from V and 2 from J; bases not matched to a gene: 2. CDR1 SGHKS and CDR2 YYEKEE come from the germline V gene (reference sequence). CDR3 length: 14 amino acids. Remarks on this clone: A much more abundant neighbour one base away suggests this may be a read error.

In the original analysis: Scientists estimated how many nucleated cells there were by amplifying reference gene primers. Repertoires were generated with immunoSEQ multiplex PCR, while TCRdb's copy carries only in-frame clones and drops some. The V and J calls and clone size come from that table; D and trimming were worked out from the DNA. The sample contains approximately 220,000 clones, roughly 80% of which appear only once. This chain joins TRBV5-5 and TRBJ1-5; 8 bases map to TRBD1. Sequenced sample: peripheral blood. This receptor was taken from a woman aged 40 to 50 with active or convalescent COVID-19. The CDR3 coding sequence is TGTGCCAGCAGCATGGGACAGGGCAATCAGCCCCAGCATTTT. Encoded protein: CASSMGQGNQPQHF.